The subject of this entry is one T cell receptor (beta chain). Antigen unknown. PCR primers comprised 60 Vbeta and 13 Jbeta primers. Libraries were prepared by immunoSEQ multiplex PCR; TCRdb keeps only in-frame clonotypes and omits some of them. The sample has about 43,000 clones; 50% to 75% are singletons. These data come from a study of cytomegalovirus exposure and HLA in healthy donors. Study-wide results and caveats: The authors later found TCR association rates varying by HLA locus, with DRB1 most and HLA-C fewest. In a later analysis, a missense DCLRE1C variant was linked to TCR beta V- and J-gene trimming. An analysis that came later showed most CMV-associated TCR beta chains appearing HLA-restricted. Another analysis was done later, and it associated 16,951 TCR beta sequences with HLA alleles at 0.05 false discovery rate.

The CDR3 has 14 amino acids. V was cut by 4 bases and J by 4 bases, with 13 bases left in between. Germline V lookup: CDR1 KGHSH, CDR2 LQKENI. The sequencing input was PBMCs. The receptor was isolated from a human donor in good health. The J gene is TRBJ1-2, the V gene TRBV18; a possible D gene is TRBD1 (6 bases). CDR3 in DNA: TGTGCCAGCTCACTAGGGGACACGAGCTATGGCTACACCTTC. Translated: CASSLGDTSYGYTF.